These 21 T cell receptor beta chains share one sample of origin, sequenced in a study of PD-1 blockade in classical Hodgkin lymphoma. Profiled with immunoSEQ multiplex PCR; TCRdb holds only in-frame clones, not every one. Of several thousand clones listed, around 73% are singletons. Time point meaning: cycle 4 day 1 (C4D1), after more than five weeks of nivolumab. In every patient, relapse followed autologous stem cell transplantation, while exposure to brentuximab vedotin differed. After PBMCs were thawed, their CD8+ T cells were isolated by magnetic negative selection. The sequencing here drew on CD8+ T cells from blood, taken before the fourth cycle of nivolumab. These TCRs come from a human donor with classical Hodgkin lymphoma.

The V and J genes are TRBV7-2 and TRBJ2-7; TRBD1 might be the D (6 bases). The CDR3 contains 11 residues. Trimming took 4 bases from V and 9 from J, leaving 10 bases between them. Germline V lookup: CDR1 SGHTA, CDR2 FQGNSA. For the CDR3, the DNA is TGTGCCAGCAGCTCAGGGGTTGGGCAGTACTTC. Translation: CASSSGVGQYF.

The gene calls are TRBV4-3 and TRBJ2-3; possible D gene TRBD1, 5 bases. This CDR3 is 14 amino acids long. V shed 5 bases and J shed 1 base, with 10 bases lying between them. Per the germline V gene, CDR1 is LGHNA and CDR2 is YSLEER. DNA for the CDR3: TGCGCCAGCAGCTCTGAGACAGGCACAGATACGCAGTATTTT. It is translated as CASSSETGTDTQYF.

The rearrangement joins TRBV28 to TRBJ2-5; 11 bases fit TRBD2. The germline V gene has CDR1 MDHEN and CDR2 SYDVKM. The trim removed 6 bases at V and 3 bases at J, leaving 3 bases unmatched. This CDR3 has 14 amino acids. CDR3 bases: TGTGCCAGCAGCCTAGCGGGGGGAGAAGAGACCCAGTACTTC. Protein: CASSLAGGEETQYF.

This rearrangement joins TRBV4-1 to TRBJ2-2; D call uncertain. Germline CDR1 MGHRA, CDR2 YSYEKL. The V end was cut by 0 bases, the J end by 1 base, with 6 bases between. CDR3 length: 15 amino acids. The CDR3 DNA follows: TGCGCCAGCAGCCAAGATGCTGGGAACACCGGGGAGCTGTTTTTT. This codes for CASSQDAGNTGELFF.

The chain employs TRBV9 and TRBJ2-1, with 8 bases aligning to TRBD2. The CDR3 consists of 15 residues. Losses at the gene ends were 0 bases for V and 8 bases for J; bases not matched to a gene: 7. CDR1 and CDR2 (germline): SGDLS, YYNGEE. The DNA of the CDR3 is TGTGCCAGCAGCGTAGTCCGGGGGGGCCGAGATGAGCAGTTCTTC. It codes for CASSVVRGGRDEQFF.

The V and J genes are TRBV11-2 and TRBJ1-2, with TRBD1 matching over 8 bases. This CDR3 is 14 amino acids long. Trimming cost V 6 bases and J 5 bases; bases outside gene matches: 8. CDR1 is SGHAT, CDR2 FQNNGV, per germline. The CDR3 sequence is CASSSTGGRYGYTF. The CDR3 bases are TGTGCCAGCAGTTCCACAGGGGGACGATATGGCTACACCTTC.

This clone appeared a few times. This chain links TRBV27 with TRBJ2-1, with a weak D call TRBD1 (6 bases). CDR1 is MNHEY and CDR2 is SMNVEV in the germline V gene (reference sequence). Trimming took off 3 bases at V and 5 bases at J, with 17 bases between the two ends. CDR3 size: 16 residues. In DNA, the CDR3 is TGTGCCAGCAGTTTGGAATCGGGACACACAGACAATGAGCAGTTCTTC. Amino acid sequence: CASSLESGHTDNEQFF.

This rearrangement joins TRBV7-8 to TRBJ1-4; D ambiguous. The CDR3 runs to 15 residues. The V end was cut by 1 base, the J end by 5 bases, with 11 bases between. CDR1 and CDR2 from the germline V gene are SGHVS and FQNEAQ. The CDR3 loop is CASSLGRDRNEKLFF. CDR3 coding DNA: TGTGCCAGCAGCTTAGGAAGGGATAGGAATGAAAAACTGTTTTTT. The whole variable domain, remainder taken from reference TRBV7-8 and TRBJ1-4, is GAGVSQSPRYKVAKRGQDVALRCDPISGHVSLFWYQQALGQGPEFLTYFQNEAQLDKSGLPSDRFFAERPEGSVSTLKIQRTQQEDSAVYLCASSLGRDRNEKLFFGSGTQLSVL.

The chain uses TRBV27 and TRBJ2-3; the D gene could be TRBD1 or TRBD2 (8 bases each). Germline V gene lookup returns CDR1 MNHEY and CDR2 SMNVEV (reference sequence). CDR3 length: 19 amino acids. The V end lost 7 bases, the J end lost 0 bases, and 26 bases lay between the germline ends. The CDR3 region has the DNA TGTGCCAGCACCGGGGGGGCGGACAGGGTGGACCTTAGCACAGATACGCAGTATTTT. Its protein is CASTGGADRVDLSTDTQYF.

The V gene is TRBV7-9, the J gene TRBJ1-1; TRBD1 matches 8 bases. CDR1 is SEHNR, CDR2 FQNEAQ, per germline (reference sequence). V shed 4 bases, J shed 7 bases, and the junction held 2 bases outside the gene matches. The CDR3 runs 12 residues. The CDR3 reads CASSSGGGEAFF. The CDR3 DNA sequence: TGTGCCAGCAGCTCAGGGGGCGGTGAAGCTTTCTTT.

The rearrangement uses TRBV4-3 and TRBJ1-1, with D tentatively TRBD1 (5 bases). The ends were cut back, 0 bases at V and 5 bases at J, with 10 bases in the middle. Germline loops: CDR1 LGHNA, CDR2 YSLEER. The CDR3 runs to 14 residues. In DNA form, the CDR3 reads TGCGCCAGCAGCCAAGATATTGACAGAACTGAAGCTTTCTTT. It yields the protein CASSQDIDRTEAFF.

The chain links TRBV7-9 to TRBJ1-1; no firm D call. From germline, CDR1 is SEHNR and CDR2 FQNEAQ (reference sequence). Trimming removed 5 bases from V and 3 bases from J, with 10 bases in between. The CDR3 consists of 13 residues. The chain's CDR3 is CASSPRMDTEAFF. CDR3 sequence (DNA): TGTGCCAGCAGCCCTCGGATGGACACTGAAGCTTTCTTT.

This clone was seen a handful of times. For the CDR3, the DNA is TGTGCCAGCAGCACCGGGACAGTGACCTACGAGCAGTACTTC. This sequence encodes CASSTGTVTYEQYF. The chain combines TRBV16 with TRBJ2-7; TRBD1 matches 7 bases. The CDR3 extends over 14 amino acids. Germline values: CDR1 KGHSY, CDR2 FQNENV. The V segment lost 5 bases and the J segment 2 bases; nucleotides outside the gene matches: 6.

The chain has TRBV27 and TRBJ2-2; tentative D call: TRBD2 (7 bases). Germline V gene sequence: CDR1 MNHEY, CDR2 SMNVEV (reference sequence). Trimming took off 7 bases at V and 8 bases at J, with 14 bases between the two ends. The CDR3 has 13 residues. The CDR3 DNA follows: TGTGCCAGCAAGAGGGGGGGCGCGGGGGAGCTGTTTTTT. It specifies CASKRGGAGELFF.

CDR3 bases: TGTGCCAGCAGCTCCCACGATGGGGCGACCTACAATGAGCAGTTCTTC. As protein: CASSSHDGATYNEQFF. The chain carries TRBV11-2 and TRBJ2-1; weak D call: TRBD1 (5 bases). The CDR3 is made up of 16 amino acids. V shed 4 bases and J shed 2 bases, with 15 bases lying between them. CDR1 SGHAT and CDR2 FQNNGV come from the germline V gene.

The chain has TRBV4-3 and TRBJ2-1, with D tentatively TRBD1 or TRBD2 (6 bases each). Trimming removed 0 bases at V and 3 bases at J, with 15 bases between. Germline values: CDR1 LGHNA, CDR2 YSLEER. The CDR3 is 17 residues long. DNA for the CDR3: TGCGCCAGCAGCCAAGATCGGGGGCAGGGGAGCTACAATGAGCAGTTCTTC. Residues: CASSQDRGQGSYNEQFF.

This chain connects TRBV11-2 to TRBJ1-3; no reliable D call. CDR1 SGHAT and CDR2 FQNNGV come from the germline V gene. This CDR3 has 13 residues. Trimming stripped 8 bases from V and 0 bases from J, with 8 bases between. CDR3 residues: CASEAFSGNTIYF. The CDR3 DNA sequence: TGTGCCAGCGAAGCGTTCTCTGGAAACACCATATATTTT.

This clone was counted a few times. V and J are TRBV7-3 and TRBJ1-4; no definite D call. The CDR3 consists of 16 residues. The V end was cut by 1 base, the J end by 6 bases, with 15 bases between. The germline V gene has CDR1 SGHTA and CDR2 FQGTGA. CDR3 sequence: CASSLKGPRVDEKLFF. In DNA form, the CDR3 reads TGTGCCAGCAGCTTAAAAGGCCCCCGCGTGGATGAAAAACTGTTTTTT. Combining the CDR3 with reference TRBV7-3 and TRBJ1-4 gives the whole variable domain GAGVSQTPSNKVTEKGKYVELRCDPISGHTALYWYRQSLGQGPEFLIYFQGTGAADDSGLPNDRFFAVRPEGSVSTLKIQRTERGDSAVYLCASSLKGPRVDEKLFFGSGTQLSVL.

This chain joins TRBV7-8 and TRBJ1-4; 7 bases are a match to TRBD1. After removal of 1 base from V and 5 bases from J, the junction contained 16 bases not matched to a gene. The CDR3 totals 19 residues. CDR1 is SGHVS, CDR2 FQNEAQ, per germline. This CDR3 reads CASSLGWDSDGRPNEKLFF. The CDR3 DNA is TGTGCCAGCAGCTTAGGGTGGGACAGTGATGGGCGGCCAAATGAAAAACTGTTTTTT.

This chain uses TRBV7-4 with TRBJ1-5; tentative D call: TRBD1 (6 bases). V was cut by 1 base and J by 0 bases, with 22 bases left in between. The CDR3 contains 20 residues. CDR1 SGHVT and CDR2 SQSDAQ come from the germline V gene. CDR3 amino acids: CASSLGFFAGGGHSNQPQHF. In DNA form, the CDR3 reads TGTGCCAGCAGCTTAGGTTTTTTCGCAGGAGGGGGACATAGCAATCAGCCCCAGCATTTT.

This chain connects TRBV6-7 to TRBJ2-1; a weak D match, TRBD2 (6 bases). TRBV6-7 is treated as an ORF (open reading frame) with a function not yet certain. The CDR3 loop spans 15 amino acids. V was clipped by 2 bases and J by 5 bases, with 13 bases between them. The CDR3 DNA reads as TGTGCCAGCAGTTACAGGGAGGCGATCGACAATGAGCAGTTCTTC. Protein product: CASSYREAIDNEQFF.